This T cell receptor (beta chain) was sequenced for a study of molecular identifiers for immune sequencing clone quantification. In the study overall: The replicates split RNA from around 18,000 or 91,000 naive CD8 cells five ways and sequenced four. Notes on the study in general: Identical TCR molecules can share a barcode, and this sharing could underestimate highly expanded clone sizes.

The CDR3 loop spans 14 amino acids. In germline, CDR1 is SGHKS, CDR2 YYEKEE (reference sequence). TCRdb processed the PCR reads anew with MiXCR; each CDR3 protein has one entry. The profile shows under 600,000 distinct CDR3 sequences, roughly 26% of them singletons. Turning to this clonotype: Its antigen is not identified. At one of its ends the junction is not consistent with the germline gene, which may arise from a read error.

The origin of this receptor is a human donor in good health. Some libraries in this study had Jurkat cell RNA spiked in. The sequenced sample consisted of naive CD8+ T cells from blood, with Jurkat cell RNA spiked in. Subset specified: FACS-sorted CD8+CD4-CCR7+CD45RA+ naive T cells. J is TRBJ1-5 and V is TRBV5-5; no clear D. The CDR3: CTSSLAGEYQPQHF. CDR3 coding DNA: TGTACCAGCAGCTTGGCGGGAGAGTATCAGCCCCAGCATTTT.